These T cell receptor beta chains were read from a single sample in a study of siplizumab effects on memory and regulatory T cells. Some clones are missing from TCRdb's copy, which holds only in-frame ones; the method was immunoSEQ multiplex PCR. In the table there are roughly 56,000 clones, roughly 93% of which are singletons. The sequenced material came from CD8+ T cells sorted from blood. These receptors were taken from a human donor in good health. Both conserved end residues are part of each CDR3. A clone size is listed for some rows: how often the clone was seen (once, few, many), or a class if it is expanded.

size	V	J	CDR3
.	TRBV7-9	TRBJ2-7	CASSLGSYEQYF
.	TRBV19	TRBJ1-4	CASSIPGLPNEKLFF
.	TRBV7-2	TRBJ2-1	CASSLLRGGNEQFF
.	TRBV6-1	TRBJ1-2	CASSEGLQGTYGYTF
.	TRBV11-2	TRBJ1-1	CASNSPDRADTEAFF
.	TRBV29-1	TRBJ2-2	CSVAREGLNTGELFF
.	TRBV25-1	TRBJ2-5	CASSEMTGLGVETQYF
.	TRBV6-1	TRBJ2-1	CASSPAGNSYNEQFF
.	TRBV13	TRBJ2-1	CASSPPRGAGVLEQFF
.	TRBV4-1	TRBJ2-1	CASSLRNRLAGGPDEQFF
.	TRBV29-1	TRBJ2-6	CSVAGATLSGANVLTF
.	TRBV28	TRBJ1-5	CASSHRASGQPQHF
.	TRBV7-9	TRBJ2-1	CASSLAGGAGNEQFF
once	TRBV29-1	TRBJ2-3	CSVETVDDRTDTQYF
.	TRBV11-3	TRBJ1-5	CASGKGQGFQPQHF
.	TRBV9	TRBJ1-2	CASSVVENTNYGYTF
.	TRBV7-9	TRBJ2-1	CASSLVAGYPNEQFF
.	TRBV6-6	TRBJ2-1	CASSLAGESDNEQFF
.	TRBV4-3	TRBJ2-7	CASSQGRGEQYF
medium-sized	TRBV20-1	TRBJ2-3	CSARADTQYF
.	TRBV28	TRBJ2-7	CASTEGAQYEQYF
.	TRBV2	TRBJ1-1	CASSDQRGAGTEAFF
once	TRBV28	TRBJ2-7	CASSWSSYEQYF
.	TRBV5-1	TRBJ2-3	CASSSGLAGTDTQYF